This TCR beta chain was recorded in a study of blood T cell repertoires in COVID-19. TCRdb's copy holds only in-frame clones and misses some; the assay was immunoSEQ multiplex PCR. The sample holds about 95,000 clones, roughly 80% seen once. The V gene's germline CDR1 is SNHLY and CDR2 FYNNEI. The junction had 11 bases not matched to a gene; V was cut back by 2 bases and J by 9 bases. This CDR3 is 15 amino acids long. The receptor was derived from a man aged 80 or over with active or convalescent COVID-19. This sequence joins TRBV2 and TRBJ1-2, with TRBD1 identical over 8 bases. Sequenced input: peripheral blood. In DNA form, the CDR3 reads TGTGCCAGCAGTGAAAGGACAGGGAGTCGGTCTAGCTACACCTTC. Translating gives CASSERTGSRSSYTF. Together with reference TRBV2 and TRBJ1-2, the CDR3 gives the full variable domain: EPEVTQTPSHQVTQMGQEVILRCVPISNHLYFYWYRQILGQKVEFLVSFYNNEISEKSEIFDDQFSVERPDGSNFTLKIRSTKLEDSAMYFCASSERTGSRSSYTFGSGTRLTVV.